This T cell receptor (beta chain) was identified during a study of T cell repertoires in cytomegalovirus infection (dated by TCRdb to about 2019). The study in broad terms: Recently identified HLA-C-restricted CMV epitopes, whose presentation resists viral immunomodulation, were targeted by peptide stimulations together with well-studied HLA-B-restricted epitopes. Donor HLA type was relevant to the analysis, because carriage of CMV infection together with the matching HLA type was indicated by public TCR beta signatures. Here is what the overall study found, with its caveats: In the ex vivo response, HLA-C-restricted CMV-specific TCR beta clonotypes were dominant, and in two of eight donors the single most frequent clonotype came from this HLA-C-restricted group. Cumulative frequency of public TCR beta family members discriminated carriers of CMV infection plus the relevant HLA type in this cohort and an independent 352-donor cohort.

The CDR3 goes from the cysteine to the phenylalanine over 17 residues. CDR3 DNA only is kept here, 51 bases in frame from base 1. V and J are truncated by 6 bases and 0 bases respectively, leaving an intervening sequence of 18 bases. According to the germline V gene (reference sequence), CDR1 reads MNHEY and CDR2 reads SMNVEV. This sample's treatment or condition label indicates: in vitro stimulation with specific CMV peptide epitopes to enrich CMV-specific T cells. Sequencing was performed on an Illumina HiSeq 1500. In TCRdb, the public reads were trimmed at Q25 with fastp and aligned with MiXCR, with productive beta chains retained. Every distinct CDR3 protein forms one entry, paired with its most common genes and DNA. Present in this sample are about 920,000 distinct CDR3 sequences, roughly 30% of which were seen just once. The biggest ten clones account for roughly 12% of the sample. Of note for this clonotype: No cognate antigen has been identified for it. Base qualities are not provided; no much larger clone lies one nucleotide away.

Sample: cultured CD8+ T cells from PBMCs, taken from culture after CMV antigen stimulation. This receptor was identified in a human donor in good health (CMV status not recorded). Some clones in this sample may be carry-over from other donors' samples. The receptor chain draws on TRBV27 and TRBJ1-5; a tentative D call is TRBD1 (5 bases match). The sequenced DNA: TGTGCCAGCAGCCCTCAAGGGGCAGTTTATAGCAATCAGCCCCAGCATTTT. This codes for CASSPQGAVYSNQPQHF.